This T cell receptor (beta chain) emerged from a study of blood T cell repertoires in COVID-19. Only in-frame clones appear in the TCRdb table, and some are missing; sequencing was by immunoSEQ multiplex PCR. The repertoire holds roughly 440,000 clones, with 70% to 90% as singletons. In germline, CDR1 is SGHAT, CDR2 FQNNGV. The CDR3 loop spans 13 amino acids. V was clipped by 4 bases and J by 4 bases; unmatched bases: 3. This clone was picked up one time. Other DNA sequences within the sample encode an identical CDR3. The chain uses TRBV11-2 and TRBJ2-7, with 8 bases aligning to TRBD1. The TCR originated in a woman in her forties or fifties with COVID-19, enrolled during active disease. Sequenced input: peripheral blood. This CDR3 is CASSSGTGYEQYF. CDR3 sequence (DNA): TGTGCCAGCAGCTCCGGGACAGGTTACGAGCAGTACTTC.